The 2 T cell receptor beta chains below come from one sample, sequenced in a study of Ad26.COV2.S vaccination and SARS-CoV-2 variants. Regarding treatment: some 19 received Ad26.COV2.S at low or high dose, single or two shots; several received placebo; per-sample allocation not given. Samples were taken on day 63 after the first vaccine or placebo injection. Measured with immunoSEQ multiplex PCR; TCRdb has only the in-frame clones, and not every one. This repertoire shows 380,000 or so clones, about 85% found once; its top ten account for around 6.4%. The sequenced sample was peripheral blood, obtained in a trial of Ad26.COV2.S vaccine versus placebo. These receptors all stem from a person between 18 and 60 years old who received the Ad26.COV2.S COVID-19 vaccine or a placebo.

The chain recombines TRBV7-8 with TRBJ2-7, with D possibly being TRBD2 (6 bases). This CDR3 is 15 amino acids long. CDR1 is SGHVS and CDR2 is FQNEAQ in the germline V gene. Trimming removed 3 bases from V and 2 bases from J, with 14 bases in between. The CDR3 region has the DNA TGTGCCAGCAGCTTCAGACGGGACTGGACCTACGAGCAGTACTTC. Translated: CASSFRRDWTYEQYF.

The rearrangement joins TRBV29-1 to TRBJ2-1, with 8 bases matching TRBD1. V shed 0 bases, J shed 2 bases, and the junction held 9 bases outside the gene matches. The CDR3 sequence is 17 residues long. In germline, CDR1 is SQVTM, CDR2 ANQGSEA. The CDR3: CSVEDRAGGYTYNEQFF. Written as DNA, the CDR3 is TGCAGCGTTGAAGATCGGGCAGGGGGCTACACCTACAATGAGCAGTTCTTC.